Listed below are T cell receptor beta chains from one sample, sequenced in a study of Tregs in tolerant kidney transplant recipients. Method: immunoSEQ multiplex PCR; TCRdb's copy keeps in-frame clones and lacks some. The sample yields approximately 82,000 clones, 80% to 95% seen once. The input for sequencing was CD4+ T cells from blood (PBMCs), taken 12 months after the transplant. The source is a human patient who received a combined kidney and bone marrow transplant. Some of the T cells might come from the graft donor. Each CDR3 is given with its conserved first and last residue. Each record gives: V gene, clone size, D gene, J gene, CDR3 DNA, CDR3 protein. The D gene is left open where the match is weak. Rows may omit the clone size; those that give it use once, few, many or a size class.

TRBV7-9	.	TRBD1	TRBJ1-1	TGTGCCAGCAGCTGGGGACAGCTCACTGAAGCTTTCTTT	CASSWGQLTEAFF
TRBV14	.	TRBD2	TRBJ2-3	TGTGCCAGCAGCCAAGAGGCGGGAGTACCAGATACGCAGTATTTT	CASSQEAGVPDTQYF
TRBV19	few	.	TRBJ1-1	TGTGCCAGTAGTATGTACGGTTCCCACAACACTGAAGCTTTCTTT	CASSMYGSHNTEAFF
TRBV28	.	.	TRBJ1-3	TGTGCCAGCTTACTGGGAGATGGAAACACCATATATTTT	CASLLGDGNTIYF
TRBV16	.	TRBD2	TRBJ2-3	TGTGCCAGCAGCCCTGGGACTAGCGGTTACGTCACGTTAAATACGCAGTATTTT	CASSPGTSGYVTLNTQYF
TRBV4-3	.	TRBD2	TRBJ2-3	TGCGCCAGCCGCGGGGGTAACGCAGATACGCAGTATTTT	CASRGGNADTQYF
TRBV2	.	TRBD2	TRBJ2-7	TGTGCCAGCAGTGCCCTATTAGCGGGGCTGTCCTACGAGCAGTACTTC	CASSALLAGLSYEQYF
TRBV6-5	.	.	TRBJ2-3	TGTGCCAGCAGTTACTCCCCAGGGCTCACAGATACGCAGTATTTT	CASSYSPGLTDTQYF
TRBV19	.	TRBD2	TRBJ2-1	TGTGCCAGTAGTCCCCCGGGACTAGCGTCTCATGAGCAGTTCTTC	CASSPPGLASHEQFF
TRBV28	.	TRBD2	TRBJ2-1	TGTGCCAGCAAGGCCGGGGGGGATCAAGGGAATGAGCAGTTCTTC	CASKAGGDQGNEQFF
TRBV11-3	once	TRBD1	TRBJ2-2	TGTGCCAGCAGCTTGGGACAGGGATTCGGCGGGGAGCTGTTTTTT	CASSLGQGFGGELFF
TRBV18	once	.	TRBJ2-7	TGTGCCAGCTCACCACGAACCACAACCTCCTACGAGCAGTACTTC	CASSPRTTTSYEQYF
TRBV5-4	.	.	TRBJ2-7	TGTGCCAGCAGCATACTAACAGGAGCCGACGAGCAGTACTTC	CASSILTGADEQYF
TRBV4-3	.	TRBD1	TRBJ2-7	TGCGCCAGCAGCCAGAAGGCGGACAGGGACTACGAGCAGTACTTC	CASSQKADRDYEQYF
TRBV30	.	.	TRBJ2-1	TGTGCCTGGAGACCGAACAGACTAGGACGAATTGAGCAGTTCTTC	CAWRPNRLGRIEQFF
TRBV7-2	.	.	TRBJ2-3	TGTGCCAGCAGCTTAGGGCGGAGCACAGATACGCAGTATTTT	CASSLGRSTDTQYF
TRBV10-3	.	TRBD2	TRBJ2-1	TGTGCCATCAGGAAAGGGACTAGCGGGTACAATGAGCAGTTCTTC	CAIRKGTSGYNEQFF
TRBV5-1	.	TRBD1	TRBJ1-1	TGCGCCAGCAGCTTGGAAGGGGGCGTAATCTACACTGAAGCTTTCTTT	CASSLEGGVIYTEAFF
TRBV9	.	TRBD1	TRBJ2-1	TGTGCCAGCCAATTACGACAGGGGACTGAGCAGTTCTTC	CASQLRQGTEQFF
TRBV4-1	once	TRBD2	TRBJ2-1	TGCGCCAGCAGCCAAGAGGGGGTTGGGCTAGCGGTTAACAATGAGCAGTTCTTC	CASSQEGVGLAVNNEQFF
TRBV27	.	.	TRBJ1-2	TGTGCCAGCAGTTTTATGGGGGCCGGGAACTATGGCTACACCTTC	CASSFMGAGNYGYTF
TRBV7-2	.	TRBD1	TRBJ1-1	TGTGCCAGCAGCTTTACAGGGGGCGGCGGCACTGAAGCTTTCTTT	CASSFTGGGGTEAFF
TRBV18	few	.	TRBJ1-2	TGTGCCAGCTCACCAGGGCCACCTAACTATGGCTACACCTTC	CASSPGPPNYGYTF
TRBV4-2	once	.	TRBJ1-2	TGTGCCAGCAGCCAAGATATGGCAGGGCAATTTCGTGGCTACACCTTC	CASSQDMAGQFRGYTF
TRBV19	.	TRBD1	TRBJ1-6	TGTGCCAGTAGCCAGACAGGGCGCGAATTTATTTCACCCCTCCACTTT	CASSQTGREFISPLHF
TRBV27	.	TRBD1	TRBJ2-7	TGTGCCAGCAGTCACCGGGACAGGGGAACCGAGCAGTACTTC	CASSHRDRGTEQYF
TRBV6-5	.	TRBD1	TRBJ1-2	TGTGCCAGCAGTTACTCGTTTCAGGGGGCTAACCATGGCTACACCTTC	CASSYSFQGANHGYTF
TRBV5-6	.	.	TRBJ2-7	TGTGCCAGCAGGTTCGGCAGGGGATTAAGCGAGCAGTACTTC	CASRFGRGLSEQYF
TRBV11-3	.	TRBD1	TRBJ1-4	TGTGCCAGCAGCTTAGATCGACAGGGTGTAGAAAAACTGTTTTTT	CASSLDRQGVEKLFF
TRBV10-3	once	TRBD1	TRBJ2-3	TGTGCCATCAGTGCTGGGGACAGGAGACGCACAGATACGCAGTATTTT	CAISAGDRRRTDTQYF
TRBV11-3	.	.	TRBJ2-1	TGTGCCAGCAGGACAAATAACAATGAGCAGTTCTTC	CASRTNNNEQFF
TRBV7-3	.	.	TRBJ2-7	TGTGCCAGCAGCTTAGGCGCGGATGGTTTCGAGCAGTACTTC	CASSLGADGFEQYF
TRBV28	.	TRBD1	TRBJ1-4	TGTGCCAGCAGTTTTTTCCAGGGGGGGACAGGGCGAAATGAAAAACTGTTTTTT	CASSFFQGGTGRNEKLFF
TRBV6-1	.	TRBD1	TRBJ1-5	TGTGCCAGCAACGACAGGGGGAATGATCAGCCCCAGCATTTT	CASNDRGNDQPQHF
TRBV7-2	.	.	TRBJ2-1	TGTGCCAGCAGCCCCCAGGGTGGCAGTAACAATGAGCAGTTCTTC	CASSPQGGSNNEQFF
TRBV9	.	TRBD1	TRBJ2-7	TGTGCCAGCAGCGTACCCCCGGGACAGGGAGTTGCCTACGAGCAGTACTTC	CASSVPPGQGVAYEQYF
TRBV5-4	.	TRBD2	TRBJ2-1	TGTGCCAGCAGCTTGGGTTCCCGGGAGGGCCACAATGAGCAGTTCTTC	CASSLGSREGHNEQFF
TRBV4-2	.	.	TRBJ1-5	TGTGCCAGCAGCCAGCAGGACATAAAAAGAAGCAATCAGCCCCAGCATTTT	CASSQQDIKRSNQPQHF
TRBV2	.	.	TRBJ1-3	TGTGCCAGCAGTCCGACCGGGACACCCAGCTCTGGAAACACCATATATTTT	CASSPTGTPSSGNTIYF
TRBV29-1	.	.	TRBJ2-6	TGCAGCGTTGACCCTTCTGGGGCCAACGTCCTGACTTTC	CSVDPSGANVLTF
TRBV4-3	once	TRBD2	TRBJ2-5	TGCGCCAGCAGCCAAGTCCTGGCGCGGGGGGGCCAGACCCAGTACTTC	CASSQVLARGGQTQYF
TRBV7-9	.	TRBD1	TRBJ1-6	TGTGCCAGCAGAAAAACAGGGGAGAATTCCCCCCTCCACTTT	CASRKTGENSPLHF
TRBV7-2	.	.	TRBJ2-3	TGTGCCAGCAGCTACCAAGGGGACACTAGCACAGATACGCAGTATTTT	CASSYQGDTSTDTQYF
TRBV11-3	.	.	TRBJ2-7	TGTGCCAGCAGCCCCCGACTAACCAGCTCCTACGAGCAGTACTTC	CASSPRLTSSYEQYF
TRBV11-3	.	.	TRBJ2-6	TGTGCCAGCAGCTTTCCTTCTGGGGCCAACGTCCTGACTTTC	CASSFPSGANVLTF
TRBV5-4	once	TRBD1	TRBJ1-1	TGTGCCAGCATTGACGGGACAGGGTTGAACACTGAAGCTTTCTTT	CASIDGTGLNTEAFF
TRBV11-3	once	TRBD2	TRBJ2-1	TGTGCCAGCAGCTTATCTAGCGGGTTACTTGAGTTCTTC	CASSLSSGLLEFF
TRBV7-2	.	TRBD1	TRBJ2-7	TGTGCCAGCAGCGTCGGGACAGGGGGCCCCTACGAGCAGTACTTC	CASSVGTGGPYEQYF
TRBV30	.	.	TRBJ1-3	TGTGCCTGGACCCAGTTCTCTGGAAACACCATATATTTT	CAWTQFSGNTIYF
TRBV11-2	.	.	TRBJ2-2	TGTGCCAGCAGCTTGTCACAGGGGGGGGACACCGGGGAGCTGTTTTTT	CASSLSQGGDTGELFF
TRBV5-1	.	TRBD1	TRBJ2-7	TGCGCCAGCAGCTTATTCCAGGGGGCGGGTGAGCAGTACTTC	CASSLFQGAGEQYF
TRBV6-5	.	TRBD1	TRBJ1-5	TGTGCCAGCAGTCGGACAGGGTATCAGCCCCAGCATTTT	CASSRTGYQPQHF
TRBV7-8	.	.	TRBJ2-1	TGTGCCAGCAGCTTTGGGAGCGGACAGGAGCAGTTCTTC	CASSFGSGQEQFF
TRBV18	once	.	TRBJ1-4	TGTGCCAGCTCACCATCCGGCGGGGTAGGCCCAACTAATGAAAAACTGTTTTTT	CASSPSGGVGPTNEKLFF
TRBV14	.	.	TRBJ2-6	TGTGCCAGCAGCCAAGTTTGGGGGCGAGGGGCCAACGTCCTGACTTTC	CASSQVWGRGANVLTF
TRBV7-8	.	TRBD2	TRBJ2-3	TGTGCCAGCAGACGATTGACTAGCGCTAGCACAGATACGCAGTATTTT	CASRRLTSASTDTQYF
TRBV10-1	medium-sized	.	TRBJ1-3	TGCGCCAGCAGTGAGAGGGGGAATCTGGATCACACCATATATTTT	CASSERGNLDHTIYF
TRBV11-2	.	TRBD1	TRBJ2-2	TGTGCCAGCAGCTTAAAAGGACAGGGGAGGACCGGGGAGCTGTTTTTT	CASSLKGQGRTGELFF